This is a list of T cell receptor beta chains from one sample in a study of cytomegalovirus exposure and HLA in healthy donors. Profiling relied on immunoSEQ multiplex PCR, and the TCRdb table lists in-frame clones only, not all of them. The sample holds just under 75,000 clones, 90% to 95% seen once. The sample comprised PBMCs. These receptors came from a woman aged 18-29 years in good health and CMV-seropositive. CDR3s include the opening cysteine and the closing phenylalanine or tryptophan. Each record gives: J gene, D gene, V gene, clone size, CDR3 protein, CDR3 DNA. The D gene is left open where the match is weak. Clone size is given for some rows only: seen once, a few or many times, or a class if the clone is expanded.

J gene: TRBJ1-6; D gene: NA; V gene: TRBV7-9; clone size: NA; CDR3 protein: CASSFGQANSPLHF; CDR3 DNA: TGTGCCAGCAGCTTTGGACAAGCAAATTCACCCCTCCACTTT
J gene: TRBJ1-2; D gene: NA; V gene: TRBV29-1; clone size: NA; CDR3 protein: CSVGRQSDYGYTF; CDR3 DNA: TGCAGCGTTGGCCGACAGTCGGATTATGGCTACACCTTC
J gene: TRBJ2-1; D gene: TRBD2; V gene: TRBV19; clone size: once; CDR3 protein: CASMLVAGGSVGTHEQFF; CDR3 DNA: TGTGCCAGTATGCTGGTAGCGGGAGGGTCTGTAGGAACTCATGAGCAGTTCTTC
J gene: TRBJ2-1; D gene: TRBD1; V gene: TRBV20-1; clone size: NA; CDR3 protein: CSRQGDNEQFF; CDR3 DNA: TGCTCGAGACAGGGAGACAATGAGCAGTTCTTC
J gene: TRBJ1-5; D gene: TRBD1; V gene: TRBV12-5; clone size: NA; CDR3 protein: CASGFPGQGFPKYSNQPQHF; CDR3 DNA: TGTGCTAGTGGTTTTCCGGGACAGGGCTTCCCCAAATATAGCAATCAGCCCCAGCATTTT
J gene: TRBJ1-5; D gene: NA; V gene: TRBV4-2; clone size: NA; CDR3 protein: CASSQEFTVVSNQPQHF; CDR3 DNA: TGTGCCAGCAGCCAAGAGTTCACAGTAGTTAGCAATCAGCCCCAGCATTTT
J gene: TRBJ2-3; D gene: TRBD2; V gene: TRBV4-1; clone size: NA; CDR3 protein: CASSQEGGFLPDTQYF; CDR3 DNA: TGCGCCAGCAGCCAAGAGGGGGGGTTTTTGCCCGATACGCAGTATTTT
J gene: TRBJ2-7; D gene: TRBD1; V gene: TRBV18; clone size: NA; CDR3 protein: CASSQAGTGEQYF; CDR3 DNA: TGTGCCAGCTCACAAGCCGGGACAGGCGAGCAGTACTTC
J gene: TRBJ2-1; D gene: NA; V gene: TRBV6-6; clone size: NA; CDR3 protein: CASEATYNEQFF; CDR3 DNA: TGTGCCAGCGAGGCGACCTACAATGAGCAGTTCTTC
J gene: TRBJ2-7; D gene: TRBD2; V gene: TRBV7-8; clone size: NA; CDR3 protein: CASSLGGGGGLSYEQYF; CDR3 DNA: TGTGCCAGCAGCTTAGGAGGCGGGGGGGGCCTCTCCTACGAGCAGTACTTC
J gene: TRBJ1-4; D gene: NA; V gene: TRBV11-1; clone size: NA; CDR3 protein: CASSLGAWTGKEKLFF; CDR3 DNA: TGTGCCAGCAGCTTAGGGGCGTGGACTGGAAAGGAAAAACTGTTTTTT
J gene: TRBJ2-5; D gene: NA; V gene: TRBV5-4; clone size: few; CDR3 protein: CASSSQDSGKTQYF; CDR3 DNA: TGTGCCAGCAGCTCCCAGGACAGCGGGAAGACCCAGTACTTC